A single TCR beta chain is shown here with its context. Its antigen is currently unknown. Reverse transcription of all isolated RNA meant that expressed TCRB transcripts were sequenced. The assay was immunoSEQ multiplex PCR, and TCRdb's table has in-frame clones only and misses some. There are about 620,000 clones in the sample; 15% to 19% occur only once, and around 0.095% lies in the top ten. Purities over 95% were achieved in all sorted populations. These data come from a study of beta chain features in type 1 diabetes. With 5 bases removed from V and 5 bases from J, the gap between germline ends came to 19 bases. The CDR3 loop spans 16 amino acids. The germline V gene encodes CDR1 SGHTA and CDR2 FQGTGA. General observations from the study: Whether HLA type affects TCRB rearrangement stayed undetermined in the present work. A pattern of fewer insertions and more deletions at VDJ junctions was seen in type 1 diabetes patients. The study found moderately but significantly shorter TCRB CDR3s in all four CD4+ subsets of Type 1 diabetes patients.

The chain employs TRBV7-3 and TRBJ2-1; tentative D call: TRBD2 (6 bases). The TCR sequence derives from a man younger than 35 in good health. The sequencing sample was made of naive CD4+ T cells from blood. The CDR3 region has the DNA TGTGCCAGCAGCCCTTTGGGGGGTCACACCGACAATGAGCAGTTCTTC. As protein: CASSPLGGHTDNEQFF.